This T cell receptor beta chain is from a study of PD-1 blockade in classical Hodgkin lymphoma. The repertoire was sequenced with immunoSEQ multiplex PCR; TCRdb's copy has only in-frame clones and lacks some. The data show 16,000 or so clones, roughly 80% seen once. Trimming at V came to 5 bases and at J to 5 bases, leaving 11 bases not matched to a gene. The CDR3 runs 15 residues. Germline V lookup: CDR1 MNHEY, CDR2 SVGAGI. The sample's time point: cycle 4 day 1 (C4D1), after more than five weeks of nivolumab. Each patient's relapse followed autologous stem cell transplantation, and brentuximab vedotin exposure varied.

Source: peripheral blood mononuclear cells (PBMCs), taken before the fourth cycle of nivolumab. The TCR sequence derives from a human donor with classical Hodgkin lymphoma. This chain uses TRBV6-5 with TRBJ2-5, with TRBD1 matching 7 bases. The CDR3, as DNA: TGTGCCAGCAGTACAAGGACAGGAGGAACGGAGACCCAGTACTTC. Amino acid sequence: CASSTRTGGTETQYF.